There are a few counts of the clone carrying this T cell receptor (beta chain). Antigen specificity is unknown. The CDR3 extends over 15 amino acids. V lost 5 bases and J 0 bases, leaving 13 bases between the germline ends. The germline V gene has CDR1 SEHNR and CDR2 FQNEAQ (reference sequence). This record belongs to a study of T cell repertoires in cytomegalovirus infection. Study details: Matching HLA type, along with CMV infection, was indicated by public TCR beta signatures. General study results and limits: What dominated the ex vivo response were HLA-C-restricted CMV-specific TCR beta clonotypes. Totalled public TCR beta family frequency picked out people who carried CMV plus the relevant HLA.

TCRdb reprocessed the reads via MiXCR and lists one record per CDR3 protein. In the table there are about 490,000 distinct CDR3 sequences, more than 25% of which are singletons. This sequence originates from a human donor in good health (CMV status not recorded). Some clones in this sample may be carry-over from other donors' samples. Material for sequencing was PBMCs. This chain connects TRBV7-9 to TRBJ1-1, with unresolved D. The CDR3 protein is CASSPREKLNTEAFF. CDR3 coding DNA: TGTGCCAGCAGCCCCCGGGAAAAGCTGAACACTGAAGCTTTCTTT.